This T cell receptor beta chain was identified during a study of blood T cell repertoires in COVID-19. For the study at large: COVID-19 samples, acute and convalescent, were from the United States, Italy and Spain. From T cells, B-cell-depleted T cells, or PBMCs came the material, which was cDNA or gDNA.

Germline V gives CDR1 SQVTM, CDR2 ANQGSEA. Trimming removed 3 bases from V and 0 bases from J, with 15 bases in between. The CDR3 length is 15 residues. Study processing details: It was from reference gene primer amplification that nucleated cell counts were estimated. Produced via immunoSEQ multiplex PCR; TCRdb's table is partial and in-frame only. V, J and clone size derive from that table, while D and trimming were established from the DNA sequence. The data show more than 200,000 clones, around 80% seen once. This clonotype was sampled from a woman aged 40-49 years who had recovered from COVID-19. The chain combines TRBV29-1 with TRBJ2-7; perhaps TRBD2 as D (6 bases). Sequenced: peripheral blood. CDR3 sequence: CSVEQPGGSSYEQYF. CDR3 coding DNA: TGCAGCGTTGAGCAACCCGGGGGAAGCTCCTACGAGCAGTACTTC.